The rows below give T cell receptor beta chains drawn from one sample of a study of memory B cells and T cells in multiple sclerosis. Their antigens remain unidentified. TCRdb's table, derived via immunoSEQ multiplex PCR, lists solely in-frame clones and lacks some. The repertoire holds about 42,000 clones, roughly 82% seen once, with about 1.1% in the top ten. Sample: PBMCs from blood kept in culture. Receptor source: a human donor with multiple sclerosis. CDR3s include the opening cysteine and the closing phenylalanine or tryptophan. Each record gives: clone size, V gene, J gene, D gene, CDR3 DNA, CDR3 protein. D genes are given only for firm matches. Only part of the rows carry a size: once, few, many, or a class if the clone is expanded.

abundance: NA; v_gene: TRBV4-2; j_gene: TRBJ2-3; d_gene: TRBD2; CDR3nt: TGTGCCAGCCGGGGGGGGCTTTCAGATACGCAGTATTTT; CDR3aa: CASRGGLSDTQYF
abundance: NA; v_gene: TRBV7-9; j_gene: TRBJ2-5; d_gene: NA; CDR3nt: TGTGCCAGCGGCCTGGGGGGGCCGGAGACCCAGTACTTC; CDR3aa: CASGLGGPETQYF
abundance: NA; v_gene: TRBV7-2; j_gene: TRBJ1-2; d_gene: TRBD1; CDR3nt: TGTGCCAGCAGCCCTCGGACAGGGGGTCGATATGGCTACACCTTC; CDR3aa: CASSPRTGGRYGYTF
abundance: few; v_gene: TRBV27; j_gene: TRBJ1-2; d_gene: NA; CDR3nt: TGTGCCAGCAGCACGGGAGAAGGGGGCTATGGCTACACCTTC; CDR3aa: CASSTGEGGYGYTF
abundance: NA; v_gene: TRBV5-4; j_gene: TRBJ1-2; d_gene: TRBD1; CDR3nt: TGTGCCAGCAGCTCCACAGGGGGGAACTATGGCTACACCTTC; CDR3aa: CASSSTGGNYGYTF
abundance: NA; v_gene: TRBV7-2; j_gene: TRBJ2-5; d_gene: NA; CDR3nt: TGTGCCAGCAGGGCCCCTGGGGGGGGCCATGAGACCCAGTACTTC; CDR3aa: CASRAPGGGHETQYF
abundance: few; v_gene: TRBV7-9; j_gene: TRBJ2-3; d_gene: NA; CDR3nt: TGTGCCAGCAGCCCTATCGGGGACACGCAGTATTTT; CDR3aa: CASSPIGDTQYF
abundance: NA; v_gene: TRBV4-3; j_gene: TRBJ2-3; d_gene: TRBD2; CDR3nt: TGCGCCAGCAGCCAAGATCCAGCGGGGGGCCAAAGTCTAGGCACAGATACGCAGTATTTT; CDR3aa: CASSQDPAGGQSLGTDTQYF
abundance: NA; v_gene: TRBV5-8; j_gene: TRBJ2-7; d_gene: NA; CDR3nt: TGTGCCAGCAGCTTGGACAGTACGGACGAGCAGTACTTC; CDR3aa: CASSLDSTDEQYF
abundance: NA; v_gene: TRBV5-1; j_gene: TRBJ1-5; d_gene: NA; CDR3nt: TGCGCCAGCAGCTTCAGCAGGGGAGCGCCCCAGCATTTT; CDR3aa: CASSFSRGAPQHF
abundance: NA; v_gene: TRBV4-1; j_gene: TRBJ1-5; d_gene: NA; CDR3nt: TGCGCCAGCAGCCCTGGGCAGGGGATGAGCAATCAGCCCCAGCATTTT; CDR3aa: CASSPGQGMSNQPQHF